Presented here are 20 T cell receptor beta chains from one specimen sequenced in a study of T cells in Graves' hyperthyroidism and ophthalmopathy. TCR beta CDR3 sequences were amplified from RNA transcripts. In the first-round RT-PCR of the TCR CDR3, the HTBI primer set was used. Each CDR3 protein gets one entry after TCRdb re-called the multiplex PCR reads with MiXCR. Here the sample spans a few hundred thousand distinct CDR3 sequences, about 15% being singletons. The sample consisted of blood. The receptors here all came from a woman in her thirties or forties with Graves' hyperthyroidism that later progressed to Graves' ophthalmopathy.

In its sample, this clonotype was seen many times. V and J are TRBV6-1 and TRBJ2-1; 9 positions match TRBD1. Germline trimming cut 5 bases from V and 5 bases from J; bases unmatched to any gene: 4. The CDR3 extends over 14 amino acids. CDR1 and CDR2 from the germline V gene are MNHNS and SASEGT. The CDR3 here is CASSPGQGNNEQFF. DNA of the CDR3: TGTGCCAGCAGTCCCGGACAGGGGAACAATGAGCAGTTCTTC.

This clonotype was observed many times. The chain has TRBV10-3 and TRBJ1-2; TRBD1 aligns across 8 bases. The CDR3 length is 13 residues. The germline CDR1 and CDR2 sequences are ENHRY and SYGVKD. The J segment lost 7 bases and the V segment lost 10 bases, leaving 11 bases of the junction unmatched. The CDR3 sequence is CATQTGQGSGYTF. CDR3 nucleotides: TGTGCCACCCAGACCGGACAGGGAAGTGGCTACACCTTC.

This clonotype was observed many times. The V call is TRBV12-3 or TRBV12-4, the J call TRBJ1-2, with D tentatively TRBD1 (5 bases). The CDR3 covers 15 residues. The V and J ends lost 6 bases and 5 bases respectively, with 19 bases between them. The CDR3 spells CASRLSLRGGYGYTF. CDR3 nucleotide sequence: TGTGCCAGCAGGCTTTCTTTGAGGGGCGGGTATGGCTACACCTTC.

This clonotype has at least ten counts. This chain uses TRBV20-1 with TRBJ2-1, with D hard to call. The germline CDR1 and CDR2 sequences are DFQATT and SNEGSKA (reference sequence). Trimming left V 0 bases short and J 7 bases short, with 16 bases between. The length of the CDR3 is 15 residues. The CDR3 is CSARDIGPKGNEQFF. The CDR3 DNA sequence: TGCAGTGCTAGAGATATAGGCCCTAAAGGGAATGAGCAGTTCTTC.

This clonotype was counted at least ten times. The chain uses TRBV19 and TRBJ1-2; 7 bases are a match to TRBD1. The CDR3 is made up of 15 amino acids. CDR1 is LNHDA and CDR2 is SQIVND in the germline V gene (reference sequence). After removal of 7 bases from V and 6 bases from J, the junction contained 14 bases not matched to a gene. CDR3 residues: CASTPSTGYSHGYTF. DNA for the CDR3: TGTGCCAGTACCCCCTCGACAGGGTATAGTCATGGCTACACCTTC.

This clonotype was detected many times. V is TRBV7-2 and J is TRBJ2-3; possible D gene TRBD2, 6 bases. This CDR3 comprises 16 residues. Looked up from germline, CDR1 is SGHTA and CDR2 is FQGNSA. V dropped 5 bases and J dropped 4 bases, with 19 bases sitting between them. The CDR3 is CASSPHPGVAADTQYF. The CDR3, as DNA: TGTGCCAGCAGCCCCCACCCGGGAGTCGCCGCAGATACGCAGTATTTT. The entire variable domain, with the rest obtained from reference TRBV7-2 and TRBJ2-3, is as follows: GAGVSQSPSNKVTEKGKDVELRCDPISGHTALYWYRQSLGQGLEFLIYFQGNSAPDKSGLPSDRFSAERTGGSVSTLTIQRTQQEDSAVYLCASSPHPGVAADTQYFGPGTRLTVL.

This clonotype was found many times. J is TRBJ2-1 and V is TRBV7-8, with TRBD2 identical over 16 bases. Germline V CDR1 and CDR2: SGHVS, FQNEAQ. J was trimmed by 3 bases and V by 6 bases; bases with no gene match: 11. CDR3 length: 19 amino acids. The CDR3 loop reads CASRMPGLAGGKGYNEQFF. The DNA for the CDR3 is TGTGCCAGCAGAATGCCGGGACTAGCGGGAGGGAAGGGCTACAATGAGCAGTTCTTC.

Ten or more counts support this clonotype. The chain recombines TRBV28 with TRBJ2-4; possible D gene TRBD1, 7 bases. The CDR3 length is 18 residues. The germline V gene has CDR1 MDHEN and CDR2 SYDVKM. V was cut by 5 bases and J by 2 bases, with 22 bases left in between. The CDR3 region is CASSPKGGQTHTKNIQYF. CDR3 coding DNA: TGTGCCAGCAGTCCGAAGGGGGGACAGACACACACCAAAAACATTCAGTACTTC.

The chain is built from TRBV19 and TRBJ2-3; TRBD2 matches 7 bases. This CDR3 contains 14 residues. V was pared by 5 bases and J by 5 bases, with 7 bases of the junction left unmatched. Germline lookup yields CDR1 LNHDA and CDR2 SQIVND (reference sequence). CDR3 sequence: CASSSRGRGDTQYF. Written as DNA, the CDR3 is TGTGCCAGTAGTTCTCGAGGGAGGGGAGATACGCAGTATTTT.

The V gene is TRBV24-1, the J gene TRBJ2-1; D call uncertain. Per germline, CDR1 KGHDR and CDR2 SFDVKD. V shed 6 bases and J shed 4 bases, with 6 bases lying between them. The CDR3 contains 12 residues. As DNA, the CDR3 is TGTGCCACCAGTTCCTATTACAATGAGCAGTTCTTC. Protein: CATSSYYNEQFF.

Points on this clonotype: Relative to the germline gene, one junction end is altered; a read error may explain this. The chain recombines TRBV24-1 with TRBJ1-4; D remains unclear. The CDR3 is 18 residues long. Germline V gene lookup returns CDR1 KGHDR and CDR2 SFDVKD. In DNA, the CDR3 is TGTGCCACCAGTGACCTTTGGGATCGTAGGTCAACTAGTGAAAAACTGTTTTTT. Its protein is CATSDLWDRRSTSEKLFF.

In this sample, this clonotype turned up many times. V usage is TRBV2 and J usage is TRBJ1-5; 10 bases are shared with TRBD1. Germline V CDR1 and CDR2: SNHLY, FYNNEI. This CDR3 comprises 16 residues. J was trimmed by 6 bases and V by 1 base; bases with no gene match: 6. CDR3 sequence (DNA): TGTGCCAGCAGTGAAGAAGGGACAGGGGAGCTTCAGCCCCAGCATTTT. It yields the protein CASSEEGTGELQPQHF.

This clonotype was seen ten or more times. The chain is built from TRBV28 and TRBJ2-5, with D perhaps matching TRBD2 (7 bases). Trimming pared 6 bases from V and 1 base from J, leaving 12 bases between. The CDR3 is 14 amino acids. Germline lookup yields CDR1 MDHEN and CDR2 SYDVKM. CDR3: CASRGGGAQETQYF. In DNA, the CDR3 is TGTGCCAGCAGGGGAGGGGGAGCCCAAGAGACCCAGTACTTC.

This clonotype was counted at least ten times. V is TRBV18 and J is TRBJ2-1; TRBD2 matches 8 bases. This CDR3 is built from 14 residues. Germline V gene sequence: CDR1 KGHSH, CDR2 LQKENI. Trimming took 0 bases from V and 8 from J; bases not matched to a gene: 3. The CDR3 nucleotides are TGTGCCAGCTCACCACCAAGCGGGAGCGATGAGCAGTTCTTC. Translating gives CASSPPSGSDEQFF. Full variable domain (missing parts from reference TRBV18 and TRBJ2-1): NAGVMQNPRHLVRRRGQEARLRCSPMKGHSHVYWYRQLPEEGLKFMVYLQKENIIDESGMPKERFSAEFPKEGPSILRIQQVVRGDSAAYFCASSPPSGSDEQFFGPGTRLTVL.

This clonotype was found many times. This chain connects TRBV5-1 to TRBJ1-1, with 8 positions matching TRBD1. This CDR3 region has 15 residues. Germline-derived CDR1 and CDR2 are SGHRS and YFSETQ. The junction had 8 bases not matched to a gene; V was cut back by 2 bases and J by 5 bases. The CDR3 bases are TGCGCCAGCAGCTTCCGGACAGGGATCGAAACTGAAGCTTTCTTT. Residues: CASSFRTGIETEAFF.

This clonotype was counted at least ten times. This rearrangement joins TRBV3-1 to TRBJ2-2; tentatively, D is TRBD2 (6 bases). Germline lookup yields CDR1 LGHDT and CDR2 YNNKEL (reference sequence). This CDR3 has 13 residues. Trimming took off 1 base at V and 8 bases at J, with 8 bases between the two ends. The CDR3 is CASSQAGVGELFF. CDR3 sequence (DNA): TGTGCCAGCAGCCAAGCGGGAGTAGGGGAGCTGTTTTTT.

This clonotype occurred many times. The chain recombines TRBV19 with TRBJ2-2; perhaps TRBD2 as D (5 bases). Germline CDR1 and CDR2: LNHDA and SQIVND (reference sequence). V was clipped by 5 bases and J by 5 bases, with 12 bases between them. The CDR3 totals 14 residues. CDR3 sequence (DNA): TGTGCCAGTAGTTACATCGAGGGAACCGGGGAGCTGTTTTTT. Amino acid sequence: CASSYIEGTGELFF.

This clonotype was counted ten times or more. The chain links TRBV11-2 to TRBJ1-1; D possibly corresponds to TRBD1 (6 bases). V lost 5 bases and J lost 3, with 16 bases in between. The CDR3 totals 15 residues. Germline loops: CDR1 SGHAT, CDR2 FQNNGV. CDR3 nucleotide sequence: TGTGCCAGCAGCCCCCGTGGAGGGGGTTACACTGAAGCTTTCTTT. Protein product: CASSPRGGGYTEAFF.

The table lists this clonotype with a few counts. The chain uses TRBV19 and TRBJ2-1; D ambiguous. This CDR3 region has 11 residues. With 8 bases removed from V and 2 bases from J, the gap between germline ends came to 4 bases. Germline V lookup: CDR1 LNHDA, CDR2 SQIVND (reference sequence). The CDR3 nucleotides are TGTGCCAGTGGGGCCTACAATGAGCAGTTCTTC. Amino acids: CASGAYNEQFF.

This clonotype has more than one count but fewer than ten. V is TRBV3-1 and J is TRBJ2-5; TRBD1 agrees at 7 bases. J was trimmed by 5 bases and V by 2 bases; bases with no gene match: 5. From germline, CDR1 is LGHDT and CDR2 YNNKEL (reference sequence). CDR3 size: 14 residues. This chain's CDR3 is CASSQRQGRETQYF. The CDR3 coding sequence is TGTGCCAGCAGCCAACGACAGGGCCGGGAGACCCAGTACTTC.